This TCR beta chain was sequenced during a study of cytomegalovirus exposure and HLA in healthy donors. This clone showed up just once. Primers included in the PCR were 60 Vbeta and 13 Jbeta primers. TCRdb's table, derived via immunoSEQ multiplex PCR, lists solely in-frame clones and lacks some. The sample comprises approximately 140,000 clones, 75% to 90% of which are singletons, and about 4% rests with the top ten. The V end lost 8 bases, the J end lost 6 bases, and 17 bases lay between the germline ends. Per the germline V gene, CDR1 is MNHEY and CDR2 is SVGAGI. The length of the CDR3 is 14 residues.

The sequenced sample was PBMCs. The source is a woman between 40 and 50 years old in good health and CMV-seronegative. The chain employs TRBV6-5 and TRBJ2-1, with D maybe TRBD1 (6 bases). The CDR3 DNA sequence: TGTGCCAGCTCACCAACAGGGTTGGCCAATGAGCAGTTCTTC. It translates to CASSPTGLANEQFF.